The T cell receptor (beta chain) described here comes from a study of blood T cell repertoires in COVID-19. As for the study in general: Samples came from the United States, Italy and Spain, spanning acute and convalescent COVID-19. T cells, B-cell-depleted T cells, or PBMCs supplied cDNA or gDNA.

From germline, CDR1 is SGDLS and CDR2 YYNGEE. There are 15 residues in the CDR3. Deletions cut 3 bases from V and 4 bases from J, with 15 bases between. Source study methods: From reference gene primer amplification, estimates of nucleated cell counts were derived. Generated by immunoSEQ multiplex PCR, the TCRdb table keeps only in-frame clones and is missing some. From that table come the V and J calls and clone size; the DNA was used to work out D and trimming. Among 150,000 to 200,000 clones listed, around 82% were seen once. This receptor was identified in a human donor with acute or convalescent COVID-19. The donor label of this sample is uncertain. The sample taken for sequencing was peripheral blood. The genes are TRBV9 and TRBJ2-3, with D possibly matching TRBD2 (5 bases). The CDR3 spells CASSGLRGLSDTQYF. CDR3 in DNA: TGTGCCAGCAGCGGTCTGCGAGGGTTATCAGATACGCAGTATTTT.